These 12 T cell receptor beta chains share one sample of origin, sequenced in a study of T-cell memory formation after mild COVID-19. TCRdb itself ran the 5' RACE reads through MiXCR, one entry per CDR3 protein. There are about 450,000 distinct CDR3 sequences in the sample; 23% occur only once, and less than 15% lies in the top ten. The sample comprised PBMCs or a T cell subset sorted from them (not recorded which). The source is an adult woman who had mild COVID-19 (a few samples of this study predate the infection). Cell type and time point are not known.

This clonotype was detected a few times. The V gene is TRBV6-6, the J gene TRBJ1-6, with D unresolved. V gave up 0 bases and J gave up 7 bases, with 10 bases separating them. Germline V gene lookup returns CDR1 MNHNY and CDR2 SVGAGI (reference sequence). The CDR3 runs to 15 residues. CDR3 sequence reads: CASSYSGSGNSPLHF. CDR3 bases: TGTGCCAGCAGTTACTCGGGATCCGGGAATTCACCCCTCCACTTT.

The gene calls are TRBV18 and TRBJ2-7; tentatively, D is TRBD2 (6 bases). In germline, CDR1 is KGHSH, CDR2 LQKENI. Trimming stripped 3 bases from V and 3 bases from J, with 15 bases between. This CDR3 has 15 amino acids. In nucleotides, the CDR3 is TGTGCCAGCTCACCTGGGGGGACGCTCAACTACGAGCAGTACTTC. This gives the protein CASSPGGTLNYEQYF.

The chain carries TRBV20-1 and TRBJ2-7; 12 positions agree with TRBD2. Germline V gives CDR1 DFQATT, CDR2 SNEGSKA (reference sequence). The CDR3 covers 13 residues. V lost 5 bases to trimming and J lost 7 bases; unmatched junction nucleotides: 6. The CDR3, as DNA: TGCAGTGCTCTAGCGGGAGGGCCGGAAGAGCAGTACTTC. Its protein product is CSALAGGPEEQYF.

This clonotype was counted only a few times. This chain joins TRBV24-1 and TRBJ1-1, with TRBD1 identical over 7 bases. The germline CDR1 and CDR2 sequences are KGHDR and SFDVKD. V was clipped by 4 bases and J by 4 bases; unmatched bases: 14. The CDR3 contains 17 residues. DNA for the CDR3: TGTGCCACCAGTGACCCCCCGAGGACAGGCCAGAGCACTGAAGCTTTCTTT. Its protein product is CATSDPPRTGQSTEAFF.

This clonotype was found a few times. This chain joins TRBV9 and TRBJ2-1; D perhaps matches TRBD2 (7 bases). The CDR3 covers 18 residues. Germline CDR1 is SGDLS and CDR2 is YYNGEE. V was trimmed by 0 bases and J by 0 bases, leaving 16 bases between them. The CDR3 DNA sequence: TGTGCCAGCAGCGTAGCTGGAGGGGGGGCTAGCTCCTACAATGAGCAGTTCTTC. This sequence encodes CASSVAGGGASSYNEQFF. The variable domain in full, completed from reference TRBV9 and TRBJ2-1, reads DSGVTQTPKHLITATGQRVTLRCSPRSGDLSVYWYQQSLDQGLQFLIQYYNGEERAKGNILERFSAQQFPDLHSELNLSSLELGDSALYFCASSVAGGGASSYNEQFFGPGTRLTVL.

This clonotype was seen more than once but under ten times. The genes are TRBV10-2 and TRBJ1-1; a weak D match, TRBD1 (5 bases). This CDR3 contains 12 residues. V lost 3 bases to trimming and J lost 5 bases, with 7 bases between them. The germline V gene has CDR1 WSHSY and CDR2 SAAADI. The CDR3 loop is CASSDWGTEAFF. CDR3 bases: TGCGCCAGCAGTGATTGGGGGACTGAAGCTTTCTTT.

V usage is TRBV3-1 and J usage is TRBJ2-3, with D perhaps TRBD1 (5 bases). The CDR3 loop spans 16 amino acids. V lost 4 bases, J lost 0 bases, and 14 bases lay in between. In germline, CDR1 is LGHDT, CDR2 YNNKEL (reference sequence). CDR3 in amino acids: CASSPQGQLSTDTQYF. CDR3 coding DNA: TGTGCCAGCAGCCCTCAAGGACAACTAAGCACAGATACGCAGTATTTT.

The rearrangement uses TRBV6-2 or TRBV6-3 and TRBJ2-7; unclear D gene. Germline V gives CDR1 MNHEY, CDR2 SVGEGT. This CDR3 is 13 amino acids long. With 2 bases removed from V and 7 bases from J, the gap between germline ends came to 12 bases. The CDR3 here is CASSYGPIQEQYF. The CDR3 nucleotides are TGTGCCAGCAGTTACGGACCGATACAGGAGCAGTACTTC.

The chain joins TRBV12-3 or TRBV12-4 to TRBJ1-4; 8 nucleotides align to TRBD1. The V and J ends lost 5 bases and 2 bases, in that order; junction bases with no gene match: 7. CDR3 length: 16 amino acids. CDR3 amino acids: CASSHGQGSTNEKLFF. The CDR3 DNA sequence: TGTGCCAGCAGTCACGGACAGGGTTCGACTAATGAAAAACTGTTTTTT.

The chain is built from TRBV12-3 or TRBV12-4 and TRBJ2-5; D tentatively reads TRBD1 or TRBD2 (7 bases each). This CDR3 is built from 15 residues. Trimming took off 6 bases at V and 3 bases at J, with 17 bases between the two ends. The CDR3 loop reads CASRPQGGKEETQYF. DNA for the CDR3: TGTGCCAGCAGACCCCAGGGGGGGAAAGAAGAGACCCAGTACTTC.

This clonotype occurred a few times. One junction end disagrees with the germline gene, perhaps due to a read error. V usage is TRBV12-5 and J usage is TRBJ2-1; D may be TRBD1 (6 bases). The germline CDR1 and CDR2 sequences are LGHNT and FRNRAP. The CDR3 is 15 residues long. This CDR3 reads CASGPGQLSSNEQFF. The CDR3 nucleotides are TGTGCTAGTGGCCCCGGACAGTTATCCTCCAATGAGCAGTTCTTC.

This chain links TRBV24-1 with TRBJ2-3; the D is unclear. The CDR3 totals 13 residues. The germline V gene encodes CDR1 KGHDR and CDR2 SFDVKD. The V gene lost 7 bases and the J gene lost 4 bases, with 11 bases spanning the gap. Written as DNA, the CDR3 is TGTGCCACCAGCGATCGTGATTCAGATACGCAGTATTTT. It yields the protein CATSDRDSDTQYF.